This T cell receptor beta chain was identified during a study of cytomegalovirus exposure and HLA in healthy donors. A multiplex PCR was run with 60 Vbeta primers and 13 Jbeta primers. This table comes from immunoSEQ multiplex PCR, and its TCRdb copy is limited to in-frame clones, with some not included. The data show some 200,000 clones, 82% seen once. With V trimmed by 1 base and J by 1 base, 6 bases remained unmatched. Germline V gene sequence: CDR1 SEHNR, CDR2 FQNEAQ (reference sequence). The CDR3 covers 18 residues. Input material: PBMCs. The clonotype was recovered from a boy aged 2-15 years in good health and CMV-seronegative. The rearrangement uses TRBV7-9 and TRBJ2-2, with 10 bases matching TRBD2. The CDR3 sequence: CASSLESLAGVNTGELFF. CDR3 DNA sequence: TGTGCCAGCAGCTTAGAGTCTCTAGCGGGGGTGAACACCGGGGAGCTGTTTTTT. Looking up the rest from reference TRBV7-9 and TRBJ2-2 gives the full variable domain: DTGVSQNPRHKITKRGQNVTFRCDPISEHNRLYWYRQTLGQGPEFLTYFQNEAQLEKSRLLSDRFSAERPKGSFSTLEIQRTEQGDSAMYLCASSLESLAGVNTGELFFGEGSRLTVL.